This T cell receptor beta chain emerged from a study of blood T cell repertoires in COVID-19. V was shortened by 6 bases and J by 5 bases, with 14 bases between the two germline ends. There are 14 residues in the CDR3. Germline V gives CDR1 KGHSH, CDR2 LQKENI. Method: immunoSEQ multiplex PCR; TCRdb's copy keeps in-frame clones and lacks some. Among 200,000 to 300,000 clones, around four fifths were seen once, and the ten largest hold around 4%. The clonotype comes from a man aged 55-75 years with acute or convalescent COVID-19. Sequenced material: peripheral blood. V usage is TRBV18 and J usage is TRBJ1-5; TRBD1 is a possible D gene (5 bases). The DNA for the CDR3 is TGTGCCAGCTCGTCCACGGACAAATATCAGCCCCAGCATTTT. This translates into CASSSTDKYQPQHF. Full variable domain (rest looked up from reference TRBV18 and TRBJ1-5): NAGVMQNPRHLVRRRGQEARLRCSPMKGHSHVYWYRQLPEEGLKFMVYLQKENIIDESGMPKERFSAEFPKEGPSILRIQQVVRGDSAAYFCASSSTDKYQPQHFGDGTRLSIL.